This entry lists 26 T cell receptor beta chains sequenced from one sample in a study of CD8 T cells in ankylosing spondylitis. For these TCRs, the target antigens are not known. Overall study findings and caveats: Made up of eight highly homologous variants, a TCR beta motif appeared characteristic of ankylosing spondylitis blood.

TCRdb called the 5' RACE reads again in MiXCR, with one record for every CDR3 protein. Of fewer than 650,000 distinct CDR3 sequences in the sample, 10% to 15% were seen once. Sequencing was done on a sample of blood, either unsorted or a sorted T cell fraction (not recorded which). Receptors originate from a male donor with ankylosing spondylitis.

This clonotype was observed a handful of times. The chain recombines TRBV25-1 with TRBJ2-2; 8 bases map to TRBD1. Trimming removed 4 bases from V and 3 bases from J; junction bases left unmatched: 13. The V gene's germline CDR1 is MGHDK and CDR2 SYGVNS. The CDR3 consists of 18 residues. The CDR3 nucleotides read TGTGCCAGCAGTGCCAGACAGGGGTCCGCGGGTTACACCGGGGAGCTGTTTTTT. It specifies CASSARQGSAGYTGELFF.

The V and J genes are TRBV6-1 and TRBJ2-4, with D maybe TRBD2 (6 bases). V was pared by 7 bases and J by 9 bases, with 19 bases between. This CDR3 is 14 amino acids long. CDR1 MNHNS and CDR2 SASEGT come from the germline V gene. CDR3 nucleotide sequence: TGTGCCAGCATCCTGGGGGAGGAGTCAGTCATTCAGTACTTC. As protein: CASILGEESVIQYF.

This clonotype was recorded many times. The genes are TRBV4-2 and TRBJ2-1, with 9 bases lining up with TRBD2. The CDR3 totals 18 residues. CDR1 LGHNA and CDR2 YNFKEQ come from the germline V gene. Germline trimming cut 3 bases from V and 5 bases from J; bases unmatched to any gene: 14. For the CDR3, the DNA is TGTGCCAGCAGCCAGTTTGTGACTAGCGGTAGAATCGACAATGAGCAGTTCTTC. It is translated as CASSQFVTSGRIDNEQFF.

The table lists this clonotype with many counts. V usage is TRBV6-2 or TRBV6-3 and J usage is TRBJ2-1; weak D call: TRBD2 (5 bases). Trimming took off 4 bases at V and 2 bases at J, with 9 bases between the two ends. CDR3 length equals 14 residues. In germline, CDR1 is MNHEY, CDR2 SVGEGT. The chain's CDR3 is CASSWRTTYNEQFF. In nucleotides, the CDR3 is TGTGCCAGCAGTTGGAGGACCACCTACAATGAGCAGTTCTTC.

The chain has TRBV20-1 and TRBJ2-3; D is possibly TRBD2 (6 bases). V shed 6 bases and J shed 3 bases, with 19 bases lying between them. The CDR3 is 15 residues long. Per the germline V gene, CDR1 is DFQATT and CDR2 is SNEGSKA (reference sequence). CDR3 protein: CSASYQGGETDTQYF. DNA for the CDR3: TGCAGTGCCAGCTATCAGGGCGGGGAAACAGATACGCAGTATTTT.

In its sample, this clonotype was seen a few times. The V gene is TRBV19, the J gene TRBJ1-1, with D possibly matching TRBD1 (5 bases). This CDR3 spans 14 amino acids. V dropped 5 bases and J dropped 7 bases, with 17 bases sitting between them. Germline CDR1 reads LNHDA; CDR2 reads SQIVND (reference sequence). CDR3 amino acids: CASSPFAGVYEAFF. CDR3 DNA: TGTGCCAGTAGTCCGTTTGCGGGGGTGTATGAAGCTTTCTTT.

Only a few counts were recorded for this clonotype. CDR3 sequence: CASSVGLAPHEQYV. The CDR3 DNA follows: TGTGCCAGCAGCGTTGGACTAGCTCCCCACGAGCAGTACGTC. The chain has TRBV9 and TRBJ2-7; the match to TRBD2 covers 8 bases. CDR1 and CDR2 from the germline V gene are SGDLS and YYNGEE. This CDR3 region has 14 residues. With V trimmed by 2 bases and J by 5 bases, 6 bases remained unmatched.

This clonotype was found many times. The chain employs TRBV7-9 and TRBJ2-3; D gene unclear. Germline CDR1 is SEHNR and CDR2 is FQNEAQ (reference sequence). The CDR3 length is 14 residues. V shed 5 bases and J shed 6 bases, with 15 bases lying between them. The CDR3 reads CASSATTSRDTQYF. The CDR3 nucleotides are TGTGCCAGCAGCGCAACCACCTCACGGGATACGCAGTATTTT.

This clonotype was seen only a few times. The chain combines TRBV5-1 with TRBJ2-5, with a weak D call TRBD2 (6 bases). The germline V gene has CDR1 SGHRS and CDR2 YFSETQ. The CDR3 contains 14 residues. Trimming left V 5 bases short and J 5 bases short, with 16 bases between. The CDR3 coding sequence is TGCGCCAGCAGTTGGACTGGGAGCGGGGAGACCCAGTACTTC. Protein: CASSWTGSGETQYF.

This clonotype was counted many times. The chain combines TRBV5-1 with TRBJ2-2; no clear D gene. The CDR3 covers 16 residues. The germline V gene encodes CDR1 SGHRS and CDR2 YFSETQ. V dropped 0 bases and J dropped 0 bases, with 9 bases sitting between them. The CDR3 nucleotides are TGCGCCAGCAGCTTGGGGCAGCTTACGAACACCGGGGAGCTGTTTTTT. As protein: CASSLGQLTNTGELFF.

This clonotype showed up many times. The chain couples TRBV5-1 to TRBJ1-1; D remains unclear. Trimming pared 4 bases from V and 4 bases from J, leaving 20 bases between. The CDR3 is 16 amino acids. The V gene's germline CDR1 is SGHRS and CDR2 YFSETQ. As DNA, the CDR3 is TGCGCCAGCAGCCCCAGGACGGGAGCTTACGGCACTGAAGCTTTCTTT. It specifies CASSPRTGAYGTEAFF.

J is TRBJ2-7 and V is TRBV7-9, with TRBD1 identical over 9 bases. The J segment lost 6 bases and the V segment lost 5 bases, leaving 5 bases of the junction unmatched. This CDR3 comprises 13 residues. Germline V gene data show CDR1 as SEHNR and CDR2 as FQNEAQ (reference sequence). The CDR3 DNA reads TGTGCCAGCAGCCAAGGACAGGGGCGCGAGCAGTACGTC. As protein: CASSQGQGREQYV.

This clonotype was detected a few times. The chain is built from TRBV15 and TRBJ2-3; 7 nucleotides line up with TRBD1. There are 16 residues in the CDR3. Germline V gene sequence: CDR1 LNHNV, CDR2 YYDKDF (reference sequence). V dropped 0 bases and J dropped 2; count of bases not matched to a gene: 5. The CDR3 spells CATSRDPGQNTDTQYF. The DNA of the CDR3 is TGTGCCACCAGCAGAGATCCGGGACAGAACACAGATACGCAGTATTTT.

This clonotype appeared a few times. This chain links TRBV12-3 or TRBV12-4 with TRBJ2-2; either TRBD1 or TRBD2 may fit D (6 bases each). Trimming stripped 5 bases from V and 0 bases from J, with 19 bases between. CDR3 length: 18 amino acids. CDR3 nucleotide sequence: TGTGCCAGCAGTCGACAGGTCGGGAGCCCCCCGAACACCGGGGAGCTGTTTTTT. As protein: CASSRQVGSPPNTGELFF.

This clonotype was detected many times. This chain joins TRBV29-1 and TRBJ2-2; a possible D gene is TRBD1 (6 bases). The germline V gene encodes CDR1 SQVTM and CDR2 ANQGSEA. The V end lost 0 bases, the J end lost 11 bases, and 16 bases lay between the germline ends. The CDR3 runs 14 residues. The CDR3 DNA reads TGCAGCGTTGAAGATCTGTCAGGGGAATCAGAGCTGTTTTTT. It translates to CSVEDLSGESELFF.

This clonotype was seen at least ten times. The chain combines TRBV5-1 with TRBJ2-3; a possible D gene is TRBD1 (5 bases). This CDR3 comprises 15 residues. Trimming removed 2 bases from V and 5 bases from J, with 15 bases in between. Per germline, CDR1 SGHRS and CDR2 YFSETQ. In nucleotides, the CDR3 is TGCGCCAGCAGCTTTGGAAGGGGTAGGGAAGATACGCAGTATTTT. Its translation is CASSFGRGREDTQYF.

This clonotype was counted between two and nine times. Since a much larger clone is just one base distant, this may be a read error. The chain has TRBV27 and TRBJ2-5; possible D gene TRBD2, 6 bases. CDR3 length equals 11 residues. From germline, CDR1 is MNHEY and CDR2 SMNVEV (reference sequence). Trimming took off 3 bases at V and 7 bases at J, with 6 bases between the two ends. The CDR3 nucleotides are TGTGCCAGCAGTTTCGGGGGGACCCAGTACTTC. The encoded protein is CASSFGGTQYF.

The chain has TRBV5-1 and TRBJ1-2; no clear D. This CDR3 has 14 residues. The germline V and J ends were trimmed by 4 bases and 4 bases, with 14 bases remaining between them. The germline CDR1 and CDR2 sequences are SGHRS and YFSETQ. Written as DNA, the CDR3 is TGCGCCAGCAGCCCACAGCGAGACTCCTATGGCTACACCTTC. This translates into CASSPQRDSYGYTF.

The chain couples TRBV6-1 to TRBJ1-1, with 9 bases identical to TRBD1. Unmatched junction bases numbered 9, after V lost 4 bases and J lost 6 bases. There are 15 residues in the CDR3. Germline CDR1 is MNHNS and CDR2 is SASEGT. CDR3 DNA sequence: TGTGCCAGCAGTGGCCGGGGACAGGGTAACCCTGAAGCTTTCTTT. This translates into CASSGRGQGNPEAFF.

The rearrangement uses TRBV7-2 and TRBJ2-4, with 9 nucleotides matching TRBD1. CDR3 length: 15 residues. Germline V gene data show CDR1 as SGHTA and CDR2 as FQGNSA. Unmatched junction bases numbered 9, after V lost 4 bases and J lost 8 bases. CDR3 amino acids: CASSYDGQGRDIQYF. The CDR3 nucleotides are TGTGCCAGCAGCTACGACGGACAGGGGAGGGACATTCAGTACTTC.

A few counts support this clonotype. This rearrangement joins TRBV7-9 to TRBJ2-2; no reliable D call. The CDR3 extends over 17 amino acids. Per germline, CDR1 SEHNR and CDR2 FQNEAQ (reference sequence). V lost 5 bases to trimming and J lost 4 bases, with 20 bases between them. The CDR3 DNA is TGTGCCAGCAGCCCGTCAAGCGTTGGGGAAAGCACCGGGGAGCTGTTTTTT. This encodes CASSPSSVGESTGELFF.

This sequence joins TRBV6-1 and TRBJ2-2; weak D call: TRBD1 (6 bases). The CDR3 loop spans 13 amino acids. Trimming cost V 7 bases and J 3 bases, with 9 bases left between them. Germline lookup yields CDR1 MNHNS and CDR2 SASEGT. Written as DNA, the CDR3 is TGTGCCAGCAATCAGGGGTACACCGGGGAGCTGTTTTTT. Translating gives CASNQGYTGELFF.

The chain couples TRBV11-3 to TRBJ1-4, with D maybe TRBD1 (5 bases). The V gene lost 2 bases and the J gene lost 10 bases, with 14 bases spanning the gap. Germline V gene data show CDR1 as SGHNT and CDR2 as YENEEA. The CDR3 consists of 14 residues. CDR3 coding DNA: TGTGCCAGCAGCTTATGGGGGACCGACGGAAAACTGTTTTTT. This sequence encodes CASSLWGTDGKLFF.

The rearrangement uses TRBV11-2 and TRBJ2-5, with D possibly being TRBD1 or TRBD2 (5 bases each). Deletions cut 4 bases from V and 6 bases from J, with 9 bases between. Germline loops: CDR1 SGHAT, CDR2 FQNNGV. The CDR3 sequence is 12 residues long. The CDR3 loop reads CASSSRGQTQYF. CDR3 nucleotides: TGTGCCAGCAGCTCCCGGGGACAGACCCAGTACTTC.

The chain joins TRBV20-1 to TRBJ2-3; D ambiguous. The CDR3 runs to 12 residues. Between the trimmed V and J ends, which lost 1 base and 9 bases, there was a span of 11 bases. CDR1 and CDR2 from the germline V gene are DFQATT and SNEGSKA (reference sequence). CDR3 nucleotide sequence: TGCAGTGCTAGAGCACCCCCTGGAACGCAGTATTTT. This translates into CSARAPPGTQYF.

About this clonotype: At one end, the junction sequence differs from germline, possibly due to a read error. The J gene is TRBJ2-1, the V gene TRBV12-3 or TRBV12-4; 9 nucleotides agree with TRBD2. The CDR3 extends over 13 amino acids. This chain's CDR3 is CASSLAPVAGDFF. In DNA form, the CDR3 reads TGTGCCAGCAGTCTAGCCCCCGTAGCGGGAGATTTCTTC.